These 20 T cell receptor beta chains originate from one sample sequenced in a study of graft-versus-host responses after intestinal transplantation. These receptors' antigens are unknown. The data were produced by immunoSEQ multiplex PCR, yet TCRdb's version contains in-frame clones alone and is incomplete. Of more than 40,000 clones in the sample, 85% to 95% were seen once. The material sequenced was unstimulated CD8+ T cells sorted from spleen or lymph node cells, taken before transplant. Every receptor here comes from a human donor who was the organ donor for an intestinal transplant.

The chain recombines TRBV2 with TRBJ1-2, with 7 positions matching TRBD1. Germline V CDR1 and CDR2: SNHLY, FYNNEI. This CDR3 region has 13 residues. V lost 10 bases and J lost 5; bases outside the gene matches: 10. In nucleotides, the CDR3 is TGTGCCACATCAGAGGGACAGCCGTATGGCTACACCTTC. It translates to CATSEGQPYGYTF.

The rearrangement uses TRBV23-1 and TRBJ1-6; possibly TRBD1 for D (6 bases). Being an ORF, TRBV23-1 has a function that is uncertain. The CDR3 runs to 18 residues. The V end was cut by 5 bases, the J end by 2 bases, with 19 bases between. CDR3 bases: TGCGCCAGCAGTAAAAGGACAGCCACAGCTCCCTATAATTCACCCCTCCACTTT. Translation: CASSKRTATAPYNSPLHF.

CDR3 DNA: TGTGCCAGCAGTTACTCACTAGCGGGGGGTATCAATGAGCAGTTCTTC. Translating gives CASSYSLAGGINEQFF. V is TRBV6-6 and J is TRBJ2-1; 12 bases match TRBD2. This CDR3 is built from 16 residues. CDR1 and CDR2 (germline): MNHNY, SVGAGI (reference sequence). Trimming took 0 bases from V and 6 from J; bases not matched to a gene: 3.

The genes are TRBV19 and TRBJ1-6, with 8 bases aligning to TRBD1. The germline V gene has CDR1 LNHDA and CDR2 SQIVND (reference sequence). V lost 3 bases, J lost 3 bases, and 19 bases stayed unmatched. This CDR3 contains 21 residues. The CDR3 sequence: CASSILGTGAGQANYNSPLHF. CDR3 nucleotides: TGTGCCAGTAGTATCCTAGGGACGGGGGCGGGACAGGCAAACTATAATTCACCCCTCCACTTT. Supplemented by reference TRBV19 and TRBJ1-6, the full variable domain reads DGGITQSPKYLFRKEGQNVTLSCEQNLNHDAMYWYRQDPGQGLRLIYYSQIVNDFQKGDIAEGYSVSREKKESFPLTVTSAQKNPTAFYLCASSILGTGAGQANYNSPLHFGNGTRLTVT.

This chain uses TRBV5-8 with TRBJ2-7; the match to TRBD1 covers 7 bases. Per germline, CDR1 SGHTS and CDR2 YDEGEE. V dropped 0 bases and J dropped 5; count of bases not matched to a gene: 2. This CDR3 is built from 13 residues. CDR3 sequence reads: CASSLEQGNEQYF. The CDR3 nucleotides are TGTGCCAGCAGCTTGGAACAGGGGAACGAGCAGTACTTC. Using reference TRBV5-8 and TRBJ2-7 for the parts outside the CDR3, the full variable domain is EAGVTQSPTHLIKTRGQQATLRCSPISGHTSVYWYQQALGLGLQFLLWYDEGEERNRGNFPPRFSGRQFPNYSSELNVNALELEDSALYLCASSLEQGNEQYFGPGTRLTVT.

The rearrangement uses TRBV6-4 and TRBJ2-7; 9 bases agree with TRBD2. The CDR3 extends over 15 amino acids. V shed 6 bases, J shed 6 bases, and the junction held 12 bases outside the gene matches. The germline CDR1 and CDR2 sequences are MRHNA and SNTAGT. The CDR3 here is CASRDLAGSRSEQYF. The CDR3 nucleotides are TGTGCCAGCAGGGATCTAGCGGGGAGCCGAAGCGAGCAGTACTTC.

This clone appeared once. Here the CDR3 reads CASSSGTGLHKETQYF. The CDR3 nucleotides read TGTGCCAGCAGCTCGGGCACGGGACTCCACAAAGAGACCCAGTACTTC. V gene TRBV7-9 combines with J gene TRBJ2-5; tentatively, D is TRBD2 (6 bases). Trimming took 4 bases from V and 3 from J, leaving 18 bases between them. The germline gives CDR1 SEHNR, CDR2 FQNEAQ (reference sequence). The CDR3 has 16 amino acids.

The CDR3 is CASRPLWLSREHGGMDQPQHF. CDR3 in DNA: TGTGCCAGCAGACCCCTTTGGTTGTCAAGAGAGCATGGAGGGATGGATCAGCCCCAGCATTTT. The rearrangement uses TRBV28 and TRBJ1-5; no definite D call. The CDR3 has 21 amino acids. The germline gives CDR1 MDHEN, CDR2 SYDVKM. Trimming removed 6 bases from V and 5 bases from J, with 35 bases in between.

The DNA for the CDR3 is TGTGCCAGCAGGAATACAGGGCCTAATGAAAAACTGTTTTTT. This codes for CASRNTGPNEKLFF. The rearrangement joins TRBV27 to TRBJ1-4; TRBD1 is a possible D gene (6 bases). The CDR3 runs 14 residues. The germline gives CDR1 MNHEY, CDR2 SMNVEV (reference sequence). Trimming pared 6 bases from V and 3 bases from J, leaving 11 bases between.

J is TRBJ1-2 and V is TRBV30; D uncertain. The ends were cut back, 4 bases at V and 1 base at J, with 10 bases in the middle. This CDR3 is built from 13 residues. Germline lookup yields CDR1 GTSNPN and CDR2 SVGIG (reference sequence). The CDR3 reads CAWTGGYNYGYTF. The DNA of the CDR3 is TGTGCCTGGACGGGTGGCTATAACTATGGCTACACCTTC.

The chain combines TRBV7-9 with TRBJ1-2; a possible D gene is TRBD1 (6 bases). Germline V CDR1 and CDR2: SEHNR, FQNEAQ (reference sequence). V was pared by 5 bases and J by 0 bases, with 13 bases between. The CDR3 extends over 15 amino acids. CDR3 coding DNA: TGTGCCAGCAGCCACCGGGACAAAGCTAACTATGGCTACACCTTC. The encoded protein is CASSHRDKANYGYTF.

V usage is TRBV19 and J usage is TRBJ1-1; no reliable D call. From germline, CDR1 is LNHDA and CDR2 SQIVND (reference sequence). The length of the CDR3 is 14 residues. V was clipped by 3 bases and J by 3 bases, with 11 bases between them. CDR3: CASSMPGRYTEAFF. The CDR3 DNA sequence: TGTGCCAGTAGTATGCCGGGCCGTTACACTGAAGCTTTCTTT.

The chain links TRBV30 to TRBJ2-1, with 11 positions matching TRBD2. The trim removed 5 bases at V and 7 bases at J, leaving 10 bases unmatched. The CDR3 sequence is 15 residues long. Germline V gene data show CDR1 as GTSNPN and CDR2 as SVGIG (reference sequence). CDR3 loop: CAWGLAGGPWNEQFF. The CDR3 nucleotides are TGTGCCTGGGGATTAGCGGGGGGGCCTTGGAATGAGCAGTTCTTC.

The chain carries TRBV11-3 and TRBJ2-7; TRBD2 is a possible D gene (5 bases). The CDR3 is 14 amino acids. Germline lookup yields CDR1 SGHNT and CDR2 YENEEA. Between the trimmed V and J ends, which lost 5 bases and 4 bases, there was a span of 15 bases. The CDR3 sequence: CASSRATRLYEQYF. The CDR3 DNA reads as TGTGCCAGCAGCCGTGCCACCAGACTATACGAGCAGTACTTC.

The V gene is TRBV7-2, the J gene TRBJ2-1; the match to TRBD1 covers 7 bases. Germline V lookup: CDR1 SGHTA, CDR2 FQGNSA. The CDR3 loop spans 13 amino acids. J was trimmed by 8 bases and V by 8 bases; bases with no gene match: 9. Written as DNA, the CDR3 is TGTGCCAGCGTAAGCGACAGGGTGGATGAGCAGTTCTTC. Translated: CASVSDRVDEQFF.

This chain uses TRBV6-1 with TRBJ2-1, with TRBD1 identical over 8 bases. CDR3 length: 19 residues. Germline loops: CDR1 MNHNS, CDR2 SASEGT. With 2 bases clipped from V and 2 bases from J, the junction kept 14 bases outside the gene matches. The CDR3 DNA sequence: TGTGCCAGCAGTGAATTTGGGTGGGGACAGGAAGAAGCCTACAATGAGCAGTTCTTC. As protein: CASSEFGWGQEEAYNEQFF.

The rearrangement joins TRBV28 to TRBJ1-5; possibly TRBD1 for D (6 bases). The CDR3 is 16 amino acids. Trimming removed 3 bases from V and 0 bases from J, with 12 bases in between. Germline loops: CDR1 MDHEN, CDR2 SYDVKM. CDR3 residues: CASSLRQEYSNQPQHF. CDR3 nucleotides: TGTGCCAGCAGTTTGCGACAGGAATATAGCAATCAGCCCCAGCATTTT. Variable domain in full (rest from reference TRBV28 and TRBJ1-5): DVKVTQSSRYLVKRTGEKVFLECVQDMDHENMFWYRQDPGLGLRLIYFSYDVKMKEKGDIPEGYSVSREKKERFSLILESASTNQTSMYLCASSLRQEYSNQPQHFGDGTRLSIL.

This chain links TRBV5-1 with TRBJ1-1; D may be TRBD1 (5 bases). CDR3 length equals 11 residues. Germline CDR1 SGHRS, CDR2 YFSETQ. The ends were cut back, 2 bases at V and 7 bases at J, with 6 bases in the middle. The CDR3 spells CASSLGVEAFF. The CDR3 DNA is TGCGCCAGCAGCTTAGGGGTTGAAGCTTTCTTT.

The CDR3 here is CASSATDTQYF. The DNA of the CDR3 is TGTGCCAGCAGCGCTACAGATACGCAGTATTTT. The chain combines TRBV9 with TRBJ2-3; D remains ambiguous. V dropped 3 bases and J dropped 3 bases, with 2 bases sitting between them. Germline lookup yields CDR1 SGDLS and CDR2 YYNGEE. This CDR3 region has 11 residues.

The rearrangement uses TRBV11-3 and TRBJ2-3; D gene uncertain. The germline V gene has CDR1 SGHNT and CDR2 YENEEA. The CDR3 has 14 residues. V was shortened by 5 bases and J by 6 bases, with 15 bases between the two germline ends. The DNA of the CDR3 is TGTGCCAGCAGCACACTGGGGTTGGCGGATACGCAGTATTTT. Encoded protein: CASSTLGLADTQYF.